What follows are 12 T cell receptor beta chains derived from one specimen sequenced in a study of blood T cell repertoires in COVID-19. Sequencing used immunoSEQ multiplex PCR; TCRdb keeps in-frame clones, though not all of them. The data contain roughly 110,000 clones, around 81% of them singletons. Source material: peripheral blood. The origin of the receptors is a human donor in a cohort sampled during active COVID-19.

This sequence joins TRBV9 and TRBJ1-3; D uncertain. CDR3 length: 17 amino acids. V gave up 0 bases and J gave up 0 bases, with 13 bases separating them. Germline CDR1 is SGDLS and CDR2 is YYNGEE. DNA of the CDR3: TGTGCCAGCAGCGTAGTACCAGAGACAAGCTCTGGAAACACCATATATTTT. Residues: CASSVVPETSSGNTIYF. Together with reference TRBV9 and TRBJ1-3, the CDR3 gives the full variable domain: DSGVTQTPKHLITATGQRVTLRCSPRSGDLSVYWYQQSLDQGLQFLIQYYNGEERAKGNILERFSAQQFPDLHSELNLSSLELGDSALYFCASSVVPETSSGNTIYFGEGSWLTVV.

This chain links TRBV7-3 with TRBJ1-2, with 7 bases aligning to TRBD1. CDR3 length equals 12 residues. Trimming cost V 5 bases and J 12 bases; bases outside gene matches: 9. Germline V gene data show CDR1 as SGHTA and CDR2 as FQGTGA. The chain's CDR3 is CASSPTFTGDTF. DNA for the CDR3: TGTGCCAGCAGCCCTACATTTACAGGGGACACCTTC.

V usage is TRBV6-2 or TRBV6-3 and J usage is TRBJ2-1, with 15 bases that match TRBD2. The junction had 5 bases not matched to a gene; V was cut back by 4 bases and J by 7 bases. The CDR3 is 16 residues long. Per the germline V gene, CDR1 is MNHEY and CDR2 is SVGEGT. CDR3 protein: CASSSGLAGGLNEQFF. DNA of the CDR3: TGTGCCAGCAGTTCCGGACTAGCGGGGGGGCTAAATGAGCAGTTCTTC.

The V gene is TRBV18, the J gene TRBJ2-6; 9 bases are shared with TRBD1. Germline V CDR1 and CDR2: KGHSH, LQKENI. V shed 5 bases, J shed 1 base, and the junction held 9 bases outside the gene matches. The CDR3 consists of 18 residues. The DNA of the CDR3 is TGTGCCAGCTCAGAAGCCGGGACAGGGAGTTCTGGGGCCAACGTCCTGACTTTC. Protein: CASSEAGTGSSGANVLTF.

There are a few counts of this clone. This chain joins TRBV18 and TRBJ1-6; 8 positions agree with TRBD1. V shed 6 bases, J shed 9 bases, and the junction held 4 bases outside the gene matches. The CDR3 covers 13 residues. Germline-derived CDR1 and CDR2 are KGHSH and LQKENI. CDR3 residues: CASSLDRGSPLHF. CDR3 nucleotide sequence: TGTGCCAGCTCGCTCGACAGGGGTTCACCCCTCCACTTT.

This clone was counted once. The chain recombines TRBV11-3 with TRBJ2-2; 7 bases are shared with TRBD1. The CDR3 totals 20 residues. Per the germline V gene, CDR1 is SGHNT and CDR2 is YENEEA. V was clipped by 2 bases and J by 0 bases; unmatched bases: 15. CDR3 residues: CASSLIKTDRAHTNTGELFF. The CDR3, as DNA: TGTGCCAGCAGCTTAATTAAAACCGACAGGGCCCATACGAACACCGGGGAGCTGTTTTTT.

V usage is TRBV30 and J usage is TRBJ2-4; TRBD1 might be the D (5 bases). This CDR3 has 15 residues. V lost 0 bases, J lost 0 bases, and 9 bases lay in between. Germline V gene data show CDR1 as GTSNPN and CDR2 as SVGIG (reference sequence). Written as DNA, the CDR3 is TGTGCCTGGAGTGTAGGTGACAGAGCCAAAAACATTCAGTACTTC. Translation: CAWSVGDRAKNIQYF.

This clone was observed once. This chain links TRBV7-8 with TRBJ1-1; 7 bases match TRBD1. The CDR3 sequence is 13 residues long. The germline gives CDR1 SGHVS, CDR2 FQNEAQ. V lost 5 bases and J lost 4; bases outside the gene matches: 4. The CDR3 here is CASSVTGVTEAFF. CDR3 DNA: TGTGCCAGCAGCGTAACAGGGGTCACTGAAGCTTTCTTT.

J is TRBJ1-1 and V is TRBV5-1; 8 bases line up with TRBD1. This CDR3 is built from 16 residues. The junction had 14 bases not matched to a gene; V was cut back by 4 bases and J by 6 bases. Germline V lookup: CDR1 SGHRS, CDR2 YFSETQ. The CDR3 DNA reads TGCGCCAGCAGCCTGGGGTTGGGCAGGGGGCTGGCTGAAGCTTTCTTT. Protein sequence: CASSLGLGRGLAEAFF.

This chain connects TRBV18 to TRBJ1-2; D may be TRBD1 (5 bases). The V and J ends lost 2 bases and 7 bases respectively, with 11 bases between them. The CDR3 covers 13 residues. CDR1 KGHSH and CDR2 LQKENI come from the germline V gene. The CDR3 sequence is CASSPGQGGGYTF. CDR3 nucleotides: TGTGCCAGCTCACCAGGGCAGGGTGGTGGCTACACCTTC. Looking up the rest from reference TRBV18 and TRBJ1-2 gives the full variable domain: NAGVMQNPRHLVRRRGQEARLRCSPMKGHSHVYWYRQLPEEGLKFMVYLQKENIIDESGMPKERFSAEFPKEGPSILRIQQVVRGDSAAYFCASSPGQGGGYTFGSGTRLTVV.

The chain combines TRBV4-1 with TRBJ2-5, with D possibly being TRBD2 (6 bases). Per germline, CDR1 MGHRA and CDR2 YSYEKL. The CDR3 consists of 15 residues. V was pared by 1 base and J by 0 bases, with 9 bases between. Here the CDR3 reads CASSQVAENQETQYF. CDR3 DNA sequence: TGCGCCAGCAGCCAAGTAGCGGAGAACCAAGAGACCCAGTACTTC.

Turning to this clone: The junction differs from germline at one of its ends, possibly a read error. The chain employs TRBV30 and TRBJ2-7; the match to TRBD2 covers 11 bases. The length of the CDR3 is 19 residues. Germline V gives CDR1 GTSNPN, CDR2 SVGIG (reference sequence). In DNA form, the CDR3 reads TGTGCCTGGAGTGAGGACGGTGGTCTAGCGGGAGGCCCTCCTATCGTCTTTAACTTC. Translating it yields CAWSEDGGLAGGPPIVFNF.